The clone carrying this T cell receptor beta chain was detected ten times or more. Its antigen is unidentified. V lost 3 bases, J lost 0 bases, and 18 bases lay in between. CDR3 length: 18 amino acids. Graves' hyperthyroidism qualified as stable when ophthalmopathy did not progress within 18 months. The data originate from a study of T cells in Graves' hyperthyroidism and ophthalmopathy. Study information: At the time of initial diagnosis and before any treatment, peripheral blood was collected.

Regarding the study as a whole: The authors' 13 V-J model separated ophthalmopathy from stable hyperthyroidism.

Amplification yielded TCR beta CDR3 regions, with RNA transcripts as the source. Primed by the HTBI set, a first-round RT-PCR was run on the TCR CDR3. TCRdb itself ran the multiplex PCR reads through MiXCR, one entry per CDR3 protein. The sample lists about 560,000 distinct CDR3 sequences, 16% occurring once. This receptor was obtained from a woman between 18 and 29 years old with Graves' hyperthyroidism. Sequenced input: blood. The rearrangement links TRBV12-3 or TRBV12-4 to TRBJ2-4; D uncertain. CDR3 region: CASSLGFPHPVAKNIQYF. The CDR3 coding sequence is TGTGCCAGCAGTTTGGGCTTTCCCCACCCGGTAGCCAAAAACATTCAGTACTTC.